Detailed here is one T cell receptor beta chain. V was trimmed by 4 bases and J by 4 bases, leaving 16 bases between them. This CDR3 comprises 15 residues. The germline CDR1 and CDR2 sequences are MGHRA and YSYEKL. The entry originates in a study of blood T cell repertoires in COVID-19. About the study: The samples span acute and convalescent COVID-19 from the United States, Italy and Spain. Nucleic acid was either cDNA or gDNA, and it came from T cells, B-cell-depleted T cells, or PBMCs.

Original processing notes: Amplifying reference gene primers gave estimates of nucleated cell counts. This table comes from immunoSEQ multiplex PCR, and its TCRdb copy is limited to in-frame clones, with some not included. The V and J calls and clone size were taken over from that table, and D and trimming were inferred from the DNA. Among around 100,000 clones listed, 70% to 90% were seen once. The chain combines TRBV4-1 with TRBJ1-1; D is unresolved. This sequence was found in a woman aged 70 to 79 who had recovered from COVID-19. The sequenced sample consisted of peripheral blood. CDR3 sequence (DNA): TGCGCCAGCAGCCGCGACAACCTCTTAGGCACTGAAGCTTTCTTT. It encodes CASSRDNLLGTEAFF.